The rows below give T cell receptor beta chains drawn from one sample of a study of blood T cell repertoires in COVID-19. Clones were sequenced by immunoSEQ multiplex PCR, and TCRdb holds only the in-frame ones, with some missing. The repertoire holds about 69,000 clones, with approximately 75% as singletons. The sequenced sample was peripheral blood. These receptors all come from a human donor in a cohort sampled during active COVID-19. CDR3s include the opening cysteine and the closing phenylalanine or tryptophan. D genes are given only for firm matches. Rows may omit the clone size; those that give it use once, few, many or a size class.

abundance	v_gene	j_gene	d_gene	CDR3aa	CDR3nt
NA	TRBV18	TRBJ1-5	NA	CASSPTQGDNQPQHF	TGTGCCAGCTCACCTACGCAGGGTGATAATCAGCCCCAGCATTTT
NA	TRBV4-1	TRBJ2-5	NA	CASSQTSSGYQETQYF	TGCGCCAGCAGCCAAACGTCTTCCGGGTACCAAGAGACCCAGTACTTC
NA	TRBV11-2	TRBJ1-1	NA	CASSLLESGKAFF	TGTGCCAGCAGCTTGTTAGAATCAGGGAAAGCTTTCTTT
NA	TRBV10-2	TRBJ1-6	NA	CASSERTNSPLHF	TGCGCCAGCAGCGAAAGGACAAATTCACCCCTCCACTTT
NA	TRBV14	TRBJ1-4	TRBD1	CASSQDRGLNSGKLFF	TGTGCCAGCAGCCAAGACAGGGGGCTCAATAGCGGAAAACTGTTTTTT
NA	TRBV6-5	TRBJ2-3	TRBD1	CAVSTGSVLRTQYF	TGTGCCGTATCGACAGGGAGCGTTTTAAGAACGCAGTATTTT
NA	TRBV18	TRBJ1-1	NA	CASSLRGGTEAFF	TGTGCCAGCTCGCTCAGGGGTGGTACTGAAGCTTTCTTT
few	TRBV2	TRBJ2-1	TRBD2	CASRRRGLAGGLNEQFF	TGTGCCAGCAGGCGACGTGGACTAGCGGGGGGTCTCAATGAGCAGTTCTTC
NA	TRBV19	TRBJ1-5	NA	CASRKERNQPQHF	TGTGCCAGTCGAAAAGAGCGCAATCAGCCCCAGCATTTT
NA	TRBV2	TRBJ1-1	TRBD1	CASSEQTGGNTEAFF	TGTGCCAGCAGTGAACAAACAGGGGGCAACACTGAAGCTTTCTTT
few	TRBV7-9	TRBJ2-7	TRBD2	CASSGRGSAGYEQYF	TGTGCCAGCAGCGGACGAGGCTCAGCGGGGTACGAGCAGTACTTC
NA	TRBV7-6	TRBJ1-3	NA	CASSLEASGNTIYF	TGTGCCAGCAGCTTAGAAGCCTCTGGAAACACCATATATTTT
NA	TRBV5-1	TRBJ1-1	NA	CASSSGQPNTEAFF	TGCGCCAGCAGCTCGGGACAACCGAACACTGAAGCTTTCTTT
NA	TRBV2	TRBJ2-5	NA	CASCPQGQQETQYF	TGTGCCAGTTGTCCCCAGGGGCAACAAGAGACCCAGTACTTC
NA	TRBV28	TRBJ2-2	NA	CASSYLTGTGELFF	TGTGCCAGCAGTTACCTGACGGGAACCGGGGAGCTGTTTTTT
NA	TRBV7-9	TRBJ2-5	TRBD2	CASSRGLAGVGETQYF	TGTGCCAGCAGCAGAGGACTAGCGGGGGTCGGGGAGACCCAGTACTTC
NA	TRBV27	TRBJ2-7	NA	CVVQNSYEQYF	TGTGTCGTACAGAACTCCTACGAGCAGTACTTC
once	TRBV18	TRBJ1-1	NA	CASSPTPNTEAFF	TGTGCCAGCTCACCCACACCGAACACTGAAGCTTTCTTT
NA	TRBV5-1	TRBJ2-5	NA	CASSLGGLRETQYF	TGCGCCAGCAGCTTGGGAGGACTGAGAGAGACCCAGTACTTC
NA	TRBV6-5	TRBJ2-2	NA	CASSYETGVTGELFF	TGTGCCAGCAGTTACGAGACAGGCGTCACCGGGGAGCTGTTTTTT
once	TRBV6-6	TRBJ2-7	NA	CASSITGYEQYF	TGTGCCAGCAGTATAACAGGGTACGAGCAGTACTTC
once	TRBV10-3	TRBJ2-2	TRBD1	CAISESGQAPTGELFF	TGTGCCATCAGTGAGTCGGGACAGGCACCCACCGGGGAGCTGTTTTTT
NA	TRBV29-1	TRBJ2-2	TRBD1	CSVAGDRANTGELFF	TGCAGCGTTGCCGGGGACAGGGCCAACACCGGGGAGCTGTTTTTT
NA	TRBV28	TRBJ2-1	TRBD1	CASSSGDRGIYNEQFF	TGTGCCAGCAGTTCCGGGGACAGGGGGATCTACAATGAGCAGTTCTTC
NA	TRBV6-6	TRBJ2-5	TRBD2	CASSPGLAGEETQYF	TGTGCCAGCAGTCCCGGACTAGCGGGAGAAGAGACCCAGTACTTC
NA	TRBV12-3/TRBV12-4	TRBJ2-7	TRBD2	CASSLKGLAEQYF	TGTGCCAGCAGTTTAAAGGGACTAGCCGAGCAGTACTTC
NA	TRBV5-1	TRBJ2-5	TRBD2	CASSLGLAGEQETQYF	TGCGCCAGCAGCTTGGGATTAGCGGGGGAACAAGAGACCCAGTACTTC
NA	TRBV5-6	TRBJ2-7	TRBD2	CASSPGLGGTYEQYF	TGTGCCAGCAGCCCGGGTTTGGGGGGGACCTACGAGCAGTACTTC
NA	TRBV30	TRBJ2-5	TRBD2	CAWSVPPLGGGYQETQYF	TGTGCCTGGAGTGTCCCTCCCCTCGGCGGGGGGTACCAAGAGACCCAGTACTTC
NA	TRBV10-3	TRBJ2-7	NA	CAARRGRTYEQYF	TGTGCCGCACGGCGGGGGCGGACCTACGAGCAGTACTTC
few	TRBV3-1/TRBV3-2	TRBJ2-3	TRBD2	CASRYSGLHTDTQYF	TGTGCCAGCAGATATAGCGGGCTCCACACAGATACGCAGTATTTT
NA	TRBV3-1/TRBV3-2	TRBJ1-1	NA	CASSQPLGRNTEAFF	TGTGCCAGCAGCCAACCCCTGGGGAGGAACACTGAAGCTTTCTTT
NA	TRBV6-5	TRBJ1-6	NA	CASSYARGNSPLHF	TGTGCCAGCAGTTACGCCAGGGGAAATTCACCCCTCCACTTT
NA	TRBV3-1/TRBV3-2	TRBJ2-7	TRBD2	CASSQFSGTSYEQYF	TGTGCCAGCAGCCAATTTAGCGGGACCAGCTACGAGCAGTACTTC
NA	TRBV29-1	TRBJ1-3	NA	CSVMKAGTGNTIYF	TGCAGCGTTATGAAGGCCGGGACAGGAAACACCATATATTTT
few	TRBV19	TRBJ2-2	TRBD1	CASSIRPRNFRGNGELFF	TGTGCCAGTAGTATCAGGCCCCGGAACTTCAGGGGGAACGGGGAGCTGTTTTTT
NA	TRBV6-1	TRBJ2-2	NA	CASSEVPGHTGELFF	TGTGCCAGCAGTGAAGTGCCAGGGCACACCGGGGAGCTGTTTTTT
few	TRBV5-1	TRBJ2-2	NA	CASRNQENTGELFF	TGCGCCAGCAGGAATCAGGAGAACACCGGGGAGCTGTTTTTT
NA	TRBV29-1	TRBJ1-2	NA	CSVEITDGYTF	TGCAGCGTTGAGATCACAGATGGCTACACCTTC
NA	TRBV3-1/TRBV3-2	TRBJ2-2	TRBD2	CASSPYGAGPNTGELFF	TGTGCCAGCAGCCCTTATGGAGCGGGACCGAACACCGGGGAGCTGTTTTTT
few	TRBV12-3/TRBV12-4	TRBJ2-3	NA	CASRFSINTQYF	TGTGCCAGTAGATTTAGTATAAATACGCAGTATTTT
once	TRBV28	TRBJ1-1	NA	CASSSLRQFTEAFF	TGTGCCAGCAGTTCCCTCCGACAGTTCACTGAAGCTTTCTTT
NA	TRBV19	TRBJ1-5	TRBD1	CASSPGTGKESNQPQHF	TGTGCCAGTAGTCCTGGGACAGGTAAGGAGAGCAATCAGCCCCAGCATTTT
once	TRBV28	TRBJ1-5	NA	CASSSAGNSNQPQHF	TGTGCCAGCAGTTCCGCGGGGAATAGCAATCAGCCCCAGCATTTT
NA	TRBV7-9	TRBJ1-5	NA	CASSEGDRYNQPQHF	TGTGCCAGCAGCGAGGGCGACCGATACAATCAGCCCCAGCATTTT
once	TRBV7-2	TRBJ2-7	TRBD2	CASSSLAGGGYEQYF	TGTGCCAGCAGCTCCCTAGCGGGGGGAGGTTACGAGCAGTACTTC
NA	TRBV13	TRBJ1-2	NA	CASSFQGPINYGYTF	TGTGCCAGCAGCTTCCAGGGCCCGATTAACTATGGCTACACCTTC
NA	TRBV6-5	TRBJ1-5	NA	CASSSRQGNQPQHF	TGTGCCAGCAGTTCTCGACAGGGCAATCAGCCCCAGCATTTT
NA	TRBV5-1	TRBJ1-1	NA	CASSLGGLVNTEAFF	TGCGCCAGCAGCTTAGGAGGGCTTGTGAACACTGAAGCTTTCTTT
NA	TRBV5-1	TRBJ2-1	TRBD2	CASSLGGLAGGNEQFF	TGCGCCAGCAGCTTGGGAGGACTAGCGGGAGGCAATGAGCAGTTCTTC
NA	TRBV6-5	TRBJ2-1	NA	CASRLQGHEQFF	TGTGCCAGCAGACTCCAGGGCCATGAGCAGTTCTTC
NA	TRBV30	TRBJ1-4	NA	CAWRGLLGREKLFF	TGTGCCTGGAGGGGCCTACTGGGGCGTGAAAAACTGTTTTTT
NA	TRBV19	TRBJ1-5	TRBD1	CASSDNRGLSNQPQHF	TGTGCCAGTAGTGACAACAGGGGGCTTAGCAATCAGCCCCAGCATTTT
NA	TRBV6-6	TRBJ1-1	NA	CASSSKGFEAFF	TGTGCCAGCAGTTCCAAGGGGTTTGAAGCTTTCTTT
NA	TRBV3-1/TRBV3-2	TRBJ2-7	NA	CASSPKGPQSSYEQYF	TGTGCCAGCAGCCCAAAGGGGCCCCAGAGCTCCTACGAGCAGTACTTC